The 31 T cell receptor beta chains in this list originate from one sample, sequenced in a study of blood T cell repertoires in COVID-19 (dated by TCRdb to 2018 to 2021). Libraries were made using the immunoSEQ multiplex PCR assay. TCRdb carries this immuneACCESS record with in-frame sequences only. Its versions omit some clonotypes, under half of them owing to an unresolved V gene in the studies checked, with the rest unexplained. This sample is represented by around 210,000 clones; about four fifths of them were singletons. 7.8% of the sample is taken by the ten largest. Sequencing was done on a sample of peripheral blood. Receptor source: a woman over 75 with COVID-19, enrolled during active disease.

The chain links TRBV9 to TRBJ2-7; D possibly corresponds to TRBD2 (6 bases). Germline CDR1 SGDLS, CDR2 YYNGEE. This CDR3 region has 16 residues. Trimming removed 8 bases at V and 2 bases at J, with 23 bases between. CDR3 in amino acids: CARSYPGGSPAYEQYF. CDR3 sequence (DNA): TGTGCCAGATCATATCCCGGGGGTAGTCCAGCCTACGAGCAGTACTTC.

J is TRBJ1-1 and V is TRBV6-5; unclear D gene. Trimming left V 0 bases short and J 0 bases short, with 5 bases between. In germline, CDR1 is MNHEY, CDR2 SVGAGI. This CDR3 is built from 14 residues. CDR3 loop: CASSYSRVNTEAFF. The CDR3 DNA is TGTGCCAGCAGTTACTCGAGGGTGAACACTGAAGCTTTCTTT.

The V and J genes are TRBV3-1 (or the pseudogene TRBV3-2) and TRBJ1-1; maybe TRBD1 (6 bases). This CDR3 is built from 13 residues. Trimming removed 5 bases from V and 1 base from J, with 8 bases in between. The germline gives CDR1 LGHDT, CDR2 YNNKEL (reference sequence). CDR3 nucleotides: TGTGCCAGCAGCTCGACAGGGAACACTGAAGCTTTCTTT. The encoded protein is CASSSTGNTEAFF.

V usage is TRBV4-1 and J usage is TRBJ1-5, with D hard to call. The ends were cut back, 3 bases at V and 4 bases at J, with 7 bases in the middle. CDR3 length equals 13 residues. The V gene's germline CDR1 is MGHRA and CDR2 YSYEKL. In DNA form, the CDR3 reads TGCGCCAGCAGCCAGGCTTTTAATCAGCCCCAGCATTTT. It codes for CASSQAFNQPQHF.

CDR3 protein: CSVANMRAKAFF. The CDR3 DNA is TGCAGCGTCGCTAATATGAGGGCCAAAGCTTTCTTT. This sequence joins TRBV29-1 and TRBJ1-1; D is uncertain. This CDR3 is built from 12 residues. Per the germline V gene, CDR1 is SQVTM and CDR2 is ANQGSEA. The V end lost 6 bases, the J end lost 9 bases, and 17 bases lay between the germline ends.

J is TRBJ2-7 and V is TRBV7-2; TRBD1 is a possible D gene (6 bases). CDR3 length: 12 amino acids. Trimming stripped 4 bases from V and 4 bases from J, with 8 bases between. Germline V gives CDR1 SGHTA, CDR2 FQGNSA. The CDR3 nucleotides read TGTGCCAGCAGCTCGCAGGGGTACGAGCAGTACTTC. It encodes CASSSQGYEQYF. Filled out from reference TRBV7-2 and TRBJ2-7, the complete variable domain reads GAGVSQSPSNKVTEKGKDVELRCDPISGHTALYWYRQSLGQGLEFLIYFQGNSAPDKSGLPSDRFSAERTGGSVSTLTIQRTQQEDSAVYLCASSSQGYEQYFGPGTRLTVT.

This chain joins TRBV7-3 and TRBJ2-1, with a tentative D call TRBD1 (6 bases). Trimming took 4 bases from V and 2 from J, leaving 12 bases between them. The germline gives CDR1 SGHTA, CDR2 FQGTGA. The CDR3 length is 15 residues. The CDR3 nucleotides are TGTGCCAGCAGCTCAGGGGCAGGTACCTACAATGAGCAGTTCTTC. Translating gives CASSSGAGTYNEQFF. Together with reference TRBV7-3 and TRBJ2-1, the CDR3 gives the full variable domain: GAGVSQTPSNKVTEKGKYVELRCDPISGHTALYWYRQSLGQGPEFLIYFQGTGAADDSGLPNDRFFAVRPEGSVSTLKIQRTERGDSAVYLCASSSGAGTYNEQFFGPGTRLTVL.

This sequence joins TRBV3-1 (or the pseudogene TRBV3-2) and TRBJ2-2; D is unclear. Germline V gene lookup returns CDR1 LGHDT and CDR2 YNNKEL (reference sequence). Trimming left V 2 bases short and J 7 bases short, with 8 bases between. The CDR3 is 13 amino acids. CDR3 amino acids: CASSQFTGGELFF. The CDR3 DNA reads as TGTGCCAGCAGCCAATTTACGGGCGGGGAGCTGTTTTTT.

V is TRBV11-3 and J is TRBJ2-2; 7 nucleotides match TRBD1. The CDR3 extends over 17 amino acids. The junction had 11 bases not matched to a gene; V was cut back by 6 bases and J by 1 base. Germline V gene data show CDR1 as SGHNT and CDR2 as YENEEA. CDR3 region: CASSYRRTGGNTGELFF. The CDR3 coding sequence is TGTGCCAGCAGTTACCGGCGGACAGGAGGGAACACCGGGGAGCTGTTTTTT.

J is TRBJ1-5 and V is TRBV19, with 7 bases identical to TRBD1. Germline V gene sequence: CDR1 LNHDA, CDR2 SQIVND (reference sequence). CDR3 length: 18 amino acids. V was clipped by 0 bases and J by 3 bases; unmatched bases: 11. CDR3 sequence reads: CASSIDRNPGQVNQPQHF. The CDR3 DNA sequence: TGTGCCAGTAGTATAGATCGGAATCCCGGACAGGTCAATCAGCCCCAGCATTTT.

The chain has TRBV6-1 and TRBJ2-1; D possibly corresponds to TRBD1 (7 bases). CDR3 length: 16 residues. V shed 3 bases and J shed 4 bases, with 16 bases lying between them. Germline CDR1 MNHNS, CDR2 SASEGT. The CDR3 region has the DNA TGTGCCAGCAGTGACGAGGCCAGGGGGGTTTACAATGAGCAGTTCTTC. Its translation is CASSDEARGVYNEQFF.

The chain has TRBV28 and TRBJ1-4; D not resolved. The CDR3 spans 12 residues. Trimming pared 7 bases from V and 8 bases from J, leaving 11 bases between. Germline V gene lookup returns CDR1 MDHEN and CDR2 SYDVKM. The CDR3 DNA is TGTGCCAGCACTAACGTGGGCGAAAAACTGTTTTTT. Its protein product is CASTNVGEKLFF.

This chain connects TRBV4-1 to TRBJ1-4; D uncertain. Germline loops: CDR1 MGHRA, CDR2 YSYEKL. Trimming cost V 4 bases and J 10 bases, with 7 bases left between them. The length of the CDR3 is 11 residues. CDR3 in amino acids: CASSRGGKLFF. CDR3 bases: TGCGCCAGCAGCCGGGGAGGAAAACTGTTTTTT.

CDR3 DNA: TGTGCCAGCAGCGCAGGGGGCCTTGATCCCTACAATGAGCAGTTCTTC. This translates into CASSAGGLDPYNEQFF. The chain links TRBV9 to TRBJ2-1; 8 bases fit TRBD1. The CDR3 contains 16 residues. J gave up 2 bases and V 3 bases, and 7 bases lay outside the gene matches. Germline assignment: CDR1 SGDLS and CDR2 YYNGEE.

The CDR3 nucleotides read TGTGCCAGCAGCCTGGGTGGGGGGGCTACTGAAGCTTTCTTT. It translates to CASSLGGGATEAFF. The V gene is TRBV6-5, the J gene TRBJ1-1; weak D call: TRBD1 (6 bases). Germline-derived CDR1 and CDR2 are MNHEY and SVGAGI. CDR3 length: 14 residues. Trimming pared 6 bases from V and 5 bases from J, leaving 16 bases between.

This chain links TRBV12-5 with TRBJ1-1; no reliable D call. Trimming removed 7 bases at V and 1 base at J, with 7 bases between. CDR3 length equals 12 residues. Per the germline V gene, CDR1 is LGHNT and CDR2 is FRNRAP. The CDR3 loop reads CASALRNTEAFF. CDR3 DNA: TGTGCTAGTGCCCTGAGGAACACTGAAGCTTTCTTT.

The rearrangement links TRBV19 to TRBJ2-1; 10 bases are shared with TRBD2. V lost 5 bases to trimming and J lost 10 bases; unmatched junction nucleotides: 11. In germline, CDR1 is LNHDA, CDR2 SQIVND (reference sequence). This CDR3 comprises 15 residues. CDR3 nucleotide sequence: TGTGCCAGTAGTTGGGTGACTAGCGGGTCACGGGAGCAGTTCTTC. The encoded protein is CASSWVTSGSREQFF.

The CDR3 reads CASSRTTGLAEGTQYF. CDR3 nucleotides: TGTGCCAGCAGCCGGACGACCGGACTAGCTGAGGGGACCCAGTACTTC. The rearrangement joins TRBV7-8 to TRBJ2-5; 8 bases map to TRBD2. This CDR3 spans 16 amino acids. In germline, CDR1 is SGHVS, CDR2 FQNEAQ. V was pared by 5 bases and J by 7 bases, with 15 bases of the junction left unmatched.

This chain links TRBV5-1 with TRBJ2-2, with D uncertain. CDR1 is SGHRS and CDR2 is YFSETQ in the germline V gene. V was clipped by 4 bases and J by 0 bases, with 7 bases between them. The CDR3 runs to 14 residues. Here the CDR3 DNA reads TGCGCCAGCAGCGCCACAGCGAACACCGGGGAGCTGTTTTTT. Translated, it gives CASSATANTGELFF.

This chain connects TRBV19 to TRBJ2-7; D is ambiguous. Germline CDR1 is LNHDA and CDR2 is SQIVND (reference sequence). Trimming cost V 5 bases and J 0 bases, with 8 bases left between them. The CDR3 extends over 13 amino acids. The CDR3 DNA sequence: TGTGCCAGTAGTGTTGGGCACTCCTACGAGCAGTACTTC. Protein sequence: CASSVGHSYEQYF. Supplemented by reference TRBV19 and TRBJ2-7, the full variable domain reads DGGITQSPKYLFRKEGQNVTLSCEQNLNHDAMYWYRQDPGQGLRLIYYSQIVNDFQKGDIAEGYSVSREKKESFPLTVTSAQKNPTAFYLCASSVGHSYEQYFGPGTRLTVT.

The chain has TRBV6-6 and TRBJ1-4; the match to TRBD1 covers 9 bases. The CDR3 spans 13 residues. V dropped 7 bases and J dropped 9; count of bases not matched to a gene: 6. Germline V gene data show CDR1 as MNHNY and CDR2 as SVGAGI (reference sequence). CDR3 amino acids: CASNGDRAQKLFF. As DNA, the CDR3 is TGTGCCAGCAATGGGGACAGGGCTCAAAAACTGTTTTTT.

V gene TRBV2 combines with J gene TRBJ1-5; maybe TRBD1 (6 bases). The CDR3 consists of 14 residues. CDR1 and CDR2 from the germline V gene are SNHLY and FYNNEI. The V end was cut by 5 bases, the J end by 6 bases, with 14 bases between. The CDR3 here is CASSLGGQGQPQHF. CDR3 DNA: TGTGCCAGCAGTCTGGGGGGGCAGGGTCAGCCCCAGCATTTT.

The CDR3 region has the DNA TGTGCCAGTAGTCTACCGGGACAGGATGGCTACACCTTC. This translates into CASSLPGQDGYTF. The chain couples TRBV19 to TRBJ1-2, with TRBD1 matching over 8 bases. Germline loops: CDR1 LNHDA, CDR2 SQIVND (reference sequence). J was trimmed by 6 bases and V by 5 bases; bases with no gene match: 5. There are 13 residues in the CDR3. Drawing the rest from reference TRBV19 and TRBJ1-2, the complete variable domain is DGGITQSPKYLFRKEGQNVTLSCEQNLNHDAMYWYRQDPGQGLRLIYYSQIVNDFQKGDIAEGYSVSREKKESFPLTVTSAQKNPTAFYLCASSLPGQDGYTFGSGTRLTVV.

The chain joins TRBV3-1 (or the pseudogene TRBV3-2) to TRBJ1-6; 7 bases align to TRBD1. Germline V gene data show CDR1 as LGHDT and CDR2 as YNNKEL (reference sequence). CDR3 length: 16 amino acids. V gave up 0 bases and J gave up 7 bases; unmatched junction bases: 6. The chain's CDR3 is CASSQDLGGNNSPLHF. CDR3 sequence (DNA): TGTGCCAGCAGCCAAGATCTAGGGGGCAACAATTCACCCCTCCACTTT.

The chain employs TRBV7-9 and TRBJ2-5; D is unclear. Per the germline V gene, CDR1 is SEHNR and CDR2 is FQNEAQ (reference sequence). The germline V and J ends were trimmed by 5 bases and 5 bases, with 9 bases remaining between them. The CDR3 is made up of 12 amino acids. The CDR3 reads CASSPNSETQYF. CDR3 DNA sequence: TGTGCCAGCAGCCCTAATTCGGAGACCCAGTACTTC.

V usage is TRBV3-1 (or the pseudogene TRBV3-2) and J usage is TRBJ2-1, with D unclear. Germline V CDR1 and CDR2: LGHDT, YNNKEL (reference sequence). The CDR3 is made up of 12 amino acids. Trimming took off 3 bases at V and 9 bases at J, with 9 bases between the two ends. Here the CDR3 DNA reads TGTGCCAGCAGCCAGAGGCAGAGTGAGCAGTTCTTC. This encodes CASSQRQSEQFF.

J is TRBJ2-3 and V is TRBV11-2; TRBD2 agrees at 9 bases. CDR3 length: 16 amino acids. Trimming removed 1 base from V and 3 bases from J; junction bases left unmatched: 5. Germline lookup yields CDR1 SGHAT and CDR2 FQNNGV. For the CDR3, the DNA is TGTGCCAGCAGCTTAGCCGCGGGAGGGCCTACAGATACGCAGTATTTT. This sequence encodes CASSLAAGGPTDTQYF.

The chain employs TRBV5-1 and TRBJ1-2, with 9 bases fitting TRBD1. Germline assignment: CDR1 SGHRS and CDR2 YFSETQ. The V segment lost 0 bases and the J segment 7 bases; nucleotides outside the gene matches: 10. This CDR3 spans 16 amino acids. CDR3 residues: CASSLGFTGGVRGYTF. DNA for the CDR3: TGCGCCAGCAGCTTGGGCTTCACAGGGGGCGTCCGTGGCTACACCTTC.

This clone was seen a single time. The V and J genes are TRBV5-1 and TRBJ2-3; D is perhaps TRBD1 (6 bases). Per germline, CDR1 SGHRS and CDR2 YFSETQ. The CDR3 has 14 amino acids. V dropped 2 bases and J dropped 4 bases, with 11 bases sitting between them. The DNA for the CDR3 is TGCGCCAGCAGCTTACAGGGTAGGGCAGATACGCAGTATTTT. It yields the protein CASSLQGRADTQYF.

This sequence joins TRBV29-1 and TRBJ2-5, with 9 nucleotides matching TRBD1. CDR1 and CDR2 from the germline V gene are SQVTM and ANQGSEA. The CDR3 runs 15 residues. V shed 1 base and J 5 bases; nucleotides not matched to a gene: 8. CDR3 sequence (DNA): TGCAGCGTTGAAGCCCCGGACAGGGGATGGGAGACCCAGTACTTC. It yields the protein CSVEAPDRGWETQYF. The whole variable domain, filled in from reference TRBV29-1 and TRBJ2-5, reads SAVISQKPSRDICQRGTSLTIQCQVDSQVTMMFWYRQQPGQSLTLIATANQGSEATYESGFVIDKFPISRPNLTFSTLTVSNMSPEDSSIYLCSVEAPDRGWETQYFGPGTRLLVL.

J is TRBJ1-1 and V is TRBV19; D possibly corresponds to TRBD1 (5 bases). CDR1 is LNHDA, CDR2 SQIVND, per germline (reference sequence). The CDR3 is made up of 14 amino acids. Trimming cost V 5 bases and J 10 bases, with 20 bases left between them. The CDR3 here is CASSLPGTTPGAFF. The CDR3 nucleotides read TGTGCCAGTAGTCTCCCGGGGACTACTCCGGGAGCTTTCTTT.